One sample yielded the 4 T cell receptor beta chains listed below, sequenced in a study of blood T cell repertoires in COVID-19. The repertoire was sequenced with immunoSEQ multiplex PCR; TCRdb's copy has only in-frame clones and lacks some. This table holds 250,000 to 300,000 clones, 75% to 95% found once. Sequencing used PBMCs or T cells enriched from blood (not recorded which). The source is a woman between 25 and 40 years old who had recovered from COVID-19.

The chain combines TRBV28 with TRBJ2-5; 11 bases are shared with TRBD1. CDR3 size: 16 residues. The V segment lost 4 bases and the J segment 2 bases; nucleotides outside the gene matches: 6. Germline lookup yields CDR1 MDHEN and CDR2 SYDVKM. Written as DNA, the CDR3 is TGTGCCAGCAGTTCCCCCGGGACAGGGGGGCAAGAGACCCAGTACTTC. Its translation is CASSSPGTGGQETQYF. The variable domain in full, with the rest retrieved from reference TRBV28 and TRBJ2-5, is DVKVTQSSRYLVKRTGEKVFLECVQDMDHENMFWYRQDPGLGLRLIYFSYDVKMKEKGDIPEGYSVSREKKERFSLILESASTNQTSMYLCASSSPGTGGQETQYFGPGTRLLVL.

J is TRBJ2-1 and V is TRBV11-2; 8 bases line up with TRBD2. V lost 1 base, J lost 3 bases, and 2 bases stayed unmatched. The germline gives CDR1 SGHAT, CDR2 FQNNGV. The CDR3 sequence is 15 residues long. The DNA for the CDR3 is TGTGCCAGCAGCTTAGGACTAGCGTTCTACAATGAGCAGTTCTTC. This translates into CASSLGLAFYNEQFF.

The chain recombines TRBV28 with TRBJ2-3; 11 bases line up with TRBD1. The CDR3 has 13 amino acids. Per germline, CDR1 MDHEN and CDR2 SYDVKM. V was pared by 10 bases and J by 6 bases, with 6 bases of the junction left unmatched. The CDR3 nucleotides read TGTGCCATCCCGGGACAGGGGGGGGATACGCAGTATTTT. The encoded protein is CAIPGQGGDTQYF.

V usage is TRBV19 and J usage is TRBJ2-1; D is ambiguous. V was cut by 7 bases and J by 5 bases, with 27 bases left in between. CDR3 length equals 18 residues. Germline V gives CDR1 LNHDA, CDR2 SQIVND (reference sequence). The CDR3 nucleotides read TGTGCCAGTAATGACGGCGGTAGGAGTTCCTTATTAGACAATGAGCAGTTCTTC. Protein product: CASNDGGRSSLLDNEQFF. The entire variable domain, with the rest obtained from reference TRBV19 and TRBJ2-1, is as follows: DGGITQSPKYLFRKEGQNVTLSCEQNLNHDAMYWYRQDPGQGLRLIYYSQIVNDFQKGDIAEGYSVSREKKESFPLTVTSAQKNPTAFYLCASNDGGRSSLLDNEQFFGPGTRLTVL.